This TCR beta chain was profiled in a study of blood T cell repertoires in COVID-19. Overall study: Acute and convalescent COVID-19 specimens originated in the United States, Italy and Spain. T cells, B-cell-depleted T cells, or PBMCs provided the cDNA or gDNA that served as material.

Germline CDR1 reads LNHDA; CDR2 reads SQIVND (reference sequence). V was cut by 3 bases and J by 0 bases, with 14 bases left in between. CDR3 length: 16 amino acids. Measured with immunoSEQ multiplex PCR; TCRdb has only the in-frame clones, and not every one. The table includes more than 40,000 clones, around 90% detected once. Sequenced input: peripheral blood. The chain is built from TRBV19 and TRBJ2-5; D is ambiguous. The sequence was collected from a man aged 50-60 years with active COVID-19. CDR3 amino acids: CASSISETYYQETQYF. Written as DNA, the CDR3 is TGTGCCAGTAGTATCTCCGAGACTTATTACCAAGAGACCCAGTACTTC.